This is a list of T cell receptor beta chains from one sample in a study of Graves' ophthalmopathy and Graves' hyperthyroidism. MiXCR, applied by TCRdb to the multiplex PCR reads, yields one record per CDR3 protein. The table lists approximately 480,000 distinct CDR3 sequences, roughly an eighth of them singletons. Material for sequencing was blood. The receptors here all came from a woman in her 30s with Graves' ophthalmopathy. Both conserved end residues are part of each CDR3. Each record gives: J gene, D gene, V gene, clone size, CDR3 DNA, CDR3 protein. The D gene is left open where the match is weak. Size values are once, few and many counts, or a class for expanded clones, and some rows have none.

TRBJ2-2,TRBD2,TRBV18,few,TGTGCCAGCGCGGGGGAGAACACCGGGGAGCTGTTTTTT,CASAGENTGELFF
TRBJ2-7,TRBD2,TRBV27,.,TGTGCCAGCAGTTATAGCGGGAGGTTGTACGAGCAGTACTTC,CASSYSGRLYEQYF
TRBJ2-6,TRBD1,TRBV11-2,many,TGTGCCAGCAGGTCGACAGGGACCTCTGGGGCCAACGTCCTGACTTTC,CASRSTGTSGANVLTF
TRBJ1-1,.,TRBV6-2/TRBV6-3,many,TGTGCCAGCAGTTACAGACCGCCCCTCATGAACACTGAAGCTTTCTTT,CASSYRPPLMNTEAFF
TRBJ1-6,.,TRBV5-5,few,TGTGCCAGCAGCTCGCTTAGGGGTTATAATTCACCCCTCCACTTT,CASSSLRGYNSPLHF
TRBJ2-5,TRBD2,TRBV3-1,many,TGTGCCAGCAGCCCCCCCGGACTAGCGGCCCAAGAGACCCAGTACTTC,CASSPPGLAAQETQYF
TRBJ2-2,.,TRBV2,many,TGTGCCAGCAGTGAAGGCAGGGGATACACCGGGGAGCTGTTTTTT,CASSEGRGYTGELFF
TRBJ1-5,.,TRBV29-1,many,TGCAGCGCAAGAGACAGGTTCATGAGCAATCAGCCCCAGCATTTT,CSARDRFMSNQPQHF
TRBJ1-6,TRBD1,TRBV6-5,once,TGTGCCAGCAGGACTCGGACAGGGGTACTTCCCCTCCACTTT,CASRTRTGVLPLHF
TRBJ1-1,.,TRBV28,many,TGTGCCAGCAGTCAGAGGAGGCAGTTGAACACTGAAGCTTTCTTT,CASSQRRQLNTEAFF
TRBJ2-2,TRBD1,TRBV15,many,TGTGCCACCAGCAGAGTAACAGGGGCCGGGGAGCTGTTTTTT,CATSRVTGAGELFF
TRBJ1-2,.,TRBV9,many,TGTGCCAGCAGCGTAGAAGTGAGAGGGTATGGCTACACCTTC,CASSVEVRGYGYTF
TRBJ1-1,.,TRBV28,many,TGTGCCAGCAGTTTAAGGGTTGGGTTCACTGAAGCTTTCTTT,CASSLRVGFTEAFF
TRBJ1-6,.,TRBV2,.,TGTGCCAGCACGCACTCCTATAATTCACCCCTCCACTTT,CASTHSYNSPLHF
TRBJ1-3,.,TRBV12-3/TRBV12-4,many,TGTGCCAGCACCGCGCCCTTGGGGACAAGAAACACCATATATTTT,CASTAPLGTRNTIYF
TRBJ2-7,TRBD1,TRBV20-1,many,TGCAGTGCTGGTAAGGGACAGGGGTCCGAGCAGTACTTC,CSAGKGQGSEQYF
TRBJ1-1,.,TRBV6-5,many,TGTGCCAGCCCGGACATCCCACCGAACACTGAAGCTTTCTTT,CASPDIPPNTEAFF
TRBJ2-7,TRBD1,TRBV28,many,TGTGCCAGCAGCTGGGACAGTGCTTCCTACGAGCAGTACTTC,CASSWDSASYEQYF
TRBJ1-1,.,TRBV18,many,TGTGCCAGCTCACCACAGGCTAACGCTGAAGCTTTCTTT,CASSPQANAEAFF
TRBJ2-2,.,TRBV7-8,once,TGTGCCAGCAGCTCATCACTCGGGCTTAGGGGCACCGGGGAGCTGTTTTTT,CASSSSLGLRGTGELFF
TRBJ2-7,.,TRBV27,many,TGTGCCAGCAGTTTATCAGCAGGGGCCCCCTACGAGCAGTACTTC,CASSLSAGAPYEQYF
TRBJ1-6,.,TRBV9,.,TGTGCCAGCAGCGTAGGTAATTCACCCCTCCACTTT,CASSVGNSPLHF
TRBJ2-5,.,TRBV3-1,few,TGTGCCAGCAGCCAAGTCCCTGCCTGGGCCCTCCAAGAGACCCAGTACTTC,CASSQVPAWALQETQYF
TRBJ2-7,TRBD2,TRBV7-8,.,TGTGCCAGCAGCTCCAGGGGGACTAGCGCATCCTACGAGCAGTACTTC,CASSSRGTSASYEQYF
TRBJ2-5,TRBD1,TRBV5-1,few,TGCGCCAGCAGCTCTTACCGGGACAGCGAAGAGACCCAGTACTTC,CASSSYRDSEETQYF
TRBJ2-4,TRBD2,TRBV6-2/TRBV6-3,.,TGTGCCAGCAGTGCGCGACTAGCGGGGGTATCAGAAGCCAAAAACATTCAGTACTTC,CASSARLAGVSEAKNIQYF
TRBJ2-2,.,TRBV24-1,many,TGTGCCACCGGTCAGGGAATCGCCGGGGAGCTGTTTTTT,CATGQGIAGELFF
TRBJ1-1,.,TRBV15,many,TGTGCCACCAGCACGGAGCAAGGAGCTTTCTTT,CATSTEQGAFF
TRBJ1-5,.,TRBV19,many,TGTGCCAGTAGTTCCAGGGGAAATGGCAATCAGCCCCAGCATTTT,CASSSRGNGNQPQHF
TRBJ1-1,.,TRBV30,many,TGTGCCTGGAGGGACGGGCCTCAGGGCACTGAAGCTTTCTTT,CAWRDGPQGTEAFF
TRBJ2-5,.,TRBV7-8,many,TGTGCCAGCAGCATCCGACAGTCGGGGGACCAGTACTTC,CASSIRQSGDQYF
TRBJ2-7,.,TRBV10-3,many,TGTGCCATCAGTACCTCCGGGACTGTGTCCTACGAGCAGTACTTC,CAISTSGTVSYEQYF
TRBJ2-2,.,TRBV19,many,TGTGCCAGTAGTATAGCCAGGGACACCGGGGAGCTGTTTTTT,CASSIARDTGELFF
TRBJ1-2,.,TRBV6-1,many,TGTGCCAGCAGCCCTCCCTACAGGCCGCCCTATGGCTACACCTTC,CASSPPYRPPYGYTF
TRBJ1-2,.,TRBV6-1,many,TGTGCCAGCACCACCGGCGTCAGCTTGACAAACTATGGCTACACCTTC,CASTTGVSLTNYGYTF
TRBJ2-7,.,TRBV7-8,many,TGTGCCAGCAGCTTAGGGGGGGCAGCAGACGAGCAGTACTTC,CASSLGGAADEQYF
TRBJ2-7,.,TRBV30,many,TGTGCCTGGACCAATCGGGGGGCAGGGGAGCAGTACTTC,CAWTNRGAGEQYF
TRBJ2-5,.,TRBV12-3/TRBV12-4,many,TGTGCCAGCAGTTTAGGAGTAGCTCGGGAGACCCAGTACTTC,CASSLGVARETQYF
TRBJ2-4,.,TRBV11-2,.,TGTGCCAGCAGCTTAGAGGTCCGGTGGTCCAAAAACATTCAGTACTTC,CASSLEVRWSKNIQYF
TRBJ1-3,.,TRBV6-1,many,TGTGCCAGCAGTAGAGCGGGGAGAAATGGAAACACCATATATTTT,CASSRAGRNGNTIYF
TRBJ1-6,.,TRBV7-2,.,TGTGCCAGCAGCGTACAGGGCCCCTCACCCCTCCACTTT,CASSVQGPSPLHF
TRBJ1-1,.,TRBV2,few,TGTGCCAGCAGTGTCGGGTTTAACACTGAAGCTTTCTTT,CASSVGFNTEAFF
TRBJ1-5,.,TRBV19,.,TGCGCCAGCAGCCCCCTTCACTCCAATCAGCCCCAGCATTTT,CASSPLHSNQPQHF
TRBJ2-7,TRBD1,TRBV5-6,many,TGTGCCAGCAGCTTGGACAGGGGCAACGAGCAGTACTTC,CASSLDRGNEQYF
TRBJ2-3,.,TRBV10-3,few,TGTGCCCCGGTGGGGCACCCAAGCACAGATACGCAGTATTTT,CAPVGHPSTDTQYF
TRBJ2-2,.,TRBV7-2,many,TGTGCCAGCAGCTTAGAATGGAACGCCGGGGAGCTGTTTTTT,CASSLEWNAGELFF
TRBJ2-5,TRBD2,TRBV6-1,many,TGTGCCAGCAGTGAAGCGATAGGCGGGAGTTCAGAGACCCAGTACTTC,CASSEAIGGSSETQYF
TRBJ2-4,.,TRBV30,many,TGTGCCTGGGGACCGAGGAAAAACATTCAGTACTTC,CAWGPRKNIQYF
TRBJ1-5,.,TRBV12-3/TRBV12-4,many,TGTGCCAGCAGCCTCGCCGAGTGGGGAAACAATCAGCCCCAGCATTTT,CASSLAEWGNNQPQHF
TRBJ1-1,.,TRBV14,many,TGTGCCAGCAGCCAGACCCTTTGGTCTGAGGTTAAAGAAGCTTTCTTT,CASSQTLWSEVKEAFF
TRBJ1-1,.,TRBV30,few,TGTGCCTGGACGACAGGACGTTCGAACACTGAAGCTTTCTTT,CAWTTGRSNTEAFF
TRBJ2-5,.,TRBV15,many,TGTGCCACCAGCAGAGATAGGCCTAGCGACGAAGAGACCCAGTACTTC,CATSRDRPSDEETQYF
TRBJ2-5,TRBD2,TRBV20-1,few,TGCAGTGGAGCGGGATTTACGGCGGGGGAGACCCAGTACTTC,CSGAGFTAGETQYF